In its sample, the clone carrying this TCR beta chain was seen many times. Its antigen remains unidentified. A universal primer site was added by template switching, and unique molecular identifiers were carried by the cDNA. TCRdb used MiXCR to reprocess the 5' RACE reads, holding one entry per CDR3 protein. This sample has about 100,000 distinct CDR3 sequences; 5.9% occur once, and the top ten carry 10% to 15%. The sample originates from a study of identical twins. Findings and caveats of the study: Within twin pairs, the out-of-frame alpha sequences they shared showed excess low generation probability. A lower insertion count was a feature of abundant cord blood beta clonotypes, with no such feature in memory repertoires.

The donors were all healthy and Caucasian. The CDR3 runs 14 residues. V was trimmed by 7 bases and J by 6 bases, leaving 17 bases between them. Germline lookup yields CDR1 LNHDA and CDR2 SQIVND (reference sequence). This sequence joins TRBV19 and TRBJ2-3; weak D call: TRBD1 (5 bases). The sample comprised memory T cells sorted from blood. The clonotype was recovered from a woman between 50 and 59 years old in good health. CDR3 in amino acids: CASKVSQGLDTQYF. The CDR3 region has the DNA TGTGCCAGTAAGGTGTCGCAGGGCCTTGATACGCAGTATTTT.